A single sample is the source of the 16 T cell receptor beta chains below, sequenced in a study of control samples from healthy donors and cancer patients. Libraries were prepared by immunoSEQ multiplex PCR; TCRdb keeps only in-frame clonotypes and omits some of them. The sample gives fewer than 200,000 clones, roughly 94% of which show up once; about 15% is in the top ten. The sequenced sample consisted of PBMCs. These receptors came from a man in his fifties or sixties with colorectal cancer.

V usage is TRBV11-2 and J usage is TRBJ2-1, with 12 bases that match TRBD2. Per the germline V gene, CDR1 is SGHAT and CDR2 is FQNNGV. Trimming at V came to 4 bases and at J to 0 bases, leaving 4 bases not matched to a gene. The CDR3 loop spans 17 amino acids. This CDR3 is CASSSTSGGLSYNEQFF. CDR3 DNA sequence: TGTGCCAGCAGCTCGACTAGCGGGGGCCTCTCCTACAATGAGCAGTTCTTC.

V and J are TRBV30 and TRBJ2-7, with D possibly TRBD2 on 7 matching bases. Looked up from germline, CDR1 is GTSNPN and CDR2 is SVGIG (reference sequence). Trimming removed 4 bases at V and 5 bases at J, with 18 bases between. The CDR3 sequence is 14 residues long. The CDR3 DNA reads TGTGCCTGGACATGGGGGGGGCCAGGGAACGAGCAGTACTTC. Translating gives CAWTWGGPGNEQYF. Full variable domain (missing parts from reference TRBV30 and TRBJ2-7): SQTIHQWPATLVQPVGSPLSLECTVEGTSNPNLYWYRQAAGRGLQLLFYSVGIGQISSEVPQNLSASRPQDRQFILSSKKLLLSDSGFYLCAWTWGGPGNEQYFGPGTRLTVT.

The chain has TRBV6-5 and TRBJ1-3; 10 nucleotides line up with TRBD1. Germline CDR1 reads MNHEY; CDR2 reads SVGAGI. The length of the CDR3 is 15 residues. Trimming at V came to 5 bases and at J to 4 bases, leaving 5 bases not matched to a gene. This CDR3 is CASSRTGGGGNTIYF. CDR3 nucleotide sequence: TGTGCCAGCAGTCGGACAGGGGGGGGCGGAAACACCATATATTTT.

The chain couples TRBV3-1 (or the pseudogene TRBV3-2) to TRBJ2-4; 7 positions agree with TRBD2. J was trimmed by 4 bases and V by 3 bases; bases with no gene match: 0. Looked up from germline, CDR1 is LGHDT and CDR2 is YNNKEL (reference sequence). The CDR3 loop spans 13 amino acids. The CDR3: CASSQGGKNIQYF. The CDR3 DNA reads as TGTGCCAGCAGCCAGGGGGGGAAAAACATTCAGTACTTC.

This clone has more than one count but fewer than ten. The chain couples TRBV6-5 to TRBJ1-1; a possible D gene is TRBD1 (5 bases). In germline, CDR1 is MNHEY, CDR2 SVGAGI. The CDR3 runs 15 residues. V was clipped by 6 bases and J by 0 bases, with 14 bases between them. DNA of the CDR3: TGTGCCAGCAGAAAGGACGGGGCTTTGAACACTGAAGCTTTCTTT. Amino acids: CASRKDGALNTEAFF.

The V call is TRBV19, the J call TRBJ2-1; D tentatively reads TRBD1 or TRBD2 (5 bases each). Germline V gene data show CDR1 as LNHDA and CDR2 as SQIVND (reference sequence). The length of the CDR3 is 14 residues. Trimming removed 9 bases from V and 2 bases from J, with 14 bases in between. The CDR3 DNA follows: TGTGCCAGCCGACCCGAGGGGACCTACAATGAGCAGTTCTTC. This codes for CASRPEGTYNEQFF.

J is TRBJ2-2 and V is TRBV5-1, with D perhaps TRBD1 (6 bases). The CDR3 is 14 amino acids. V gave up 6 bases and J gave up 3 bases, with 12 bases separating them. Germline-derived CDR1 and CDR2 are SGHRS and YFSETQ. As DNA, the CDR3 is TGCGCCAGCACCTTAGGGGGTTACACCGGGGAGCTGTTTTTT. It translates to CASTLGGYTGELFF.

Here the CDR3 DNA reads TGTGCCAGCAGTGAAGGAGCGGGCACAGATACGCAGTATTTT. Translation gives CASSEGAGTDTQYF. The chain uses TRBV6-1 and TRBJ2-3; D may be TRBD2 (5 bases). The CDR3 contains 14 residues. Germline V gives CDR1 MNHNS, CDR2 SASEGT. V lost 1 base and J lost 1, with 6 bases in between.

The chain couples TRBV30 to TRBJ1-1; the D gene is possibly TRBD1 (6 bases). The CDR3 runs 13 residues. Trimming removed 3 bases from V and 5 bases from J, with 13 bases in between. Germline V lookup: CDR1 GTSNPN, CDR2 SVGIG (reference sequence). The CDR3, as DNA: TGTGCCTGGAGAAGCGGGGGCGTGACTGAAGCTTTCTTT. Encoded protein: CAWRSGGVTEAFF. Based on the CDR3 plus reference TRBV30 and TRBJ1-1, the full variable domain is SQTIHQWPATLVQPVGSPLSLECTVEGTSNPNLYWYRQAAGRGLQLLFYSVGIGQISSEVPQNLSASRPQDRQFILSSKKLLLSDSGFYLCAWRSGGVTEAFFGQGTRLTVV.

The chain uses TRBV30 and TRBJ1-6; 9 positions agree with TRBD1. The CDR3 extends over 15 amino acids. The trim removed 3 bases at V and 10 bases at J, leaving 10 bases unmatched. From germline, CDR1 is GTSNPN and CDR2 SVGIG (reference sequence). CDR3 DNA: TGTGCCTGGAGCATTGCCGGGACAGGGCGGTCACCCCTCCACTTT. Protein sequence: CAWSIAGTGRSPLHF.

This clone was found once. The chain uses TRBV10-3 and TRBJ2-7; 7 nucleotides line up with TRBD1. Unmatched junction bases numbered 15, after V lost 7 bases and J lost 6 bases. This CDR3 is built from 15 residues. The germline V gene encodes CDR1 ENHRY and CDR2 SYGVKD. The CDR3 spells CAITLGQDQPGEQYF. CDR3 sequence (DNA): TGTGCCATCACCCTAGGACAGGACCAGCCGGGCGAGCAGTACTTC.

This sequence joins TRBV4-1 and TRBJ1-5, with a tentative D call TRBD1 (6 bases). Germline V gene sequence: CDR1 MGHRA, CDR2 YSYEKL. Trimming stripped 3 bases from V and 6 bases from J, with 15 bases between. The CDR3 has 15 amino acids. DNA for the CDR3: TGCGCCAGCAGCCAGTGGGGGGGCGGCGTTCAGCCCCAGCATTTT. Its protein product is CASSQWGGGVQPQHF.

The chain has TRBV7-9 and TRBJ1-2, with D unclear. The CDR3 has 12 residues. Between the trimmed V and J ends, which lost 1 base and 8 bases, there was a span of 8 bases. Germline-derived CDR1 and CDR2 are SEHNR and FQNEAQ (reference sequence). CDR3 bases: TGTGCCAGCAGCTTAGAACAGAGGGGCTACACCTTC. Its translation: CASSLEQRGYTF. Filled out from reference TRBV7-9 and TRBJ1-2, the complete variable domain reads DTGVSQNPRHKITKRGQNVTFRCDPISEHNRLYWYRQTLGQGPEFLTYFQNEAQLEKSRLLSDRFSAERPKGSFSTLEIQRTEQGDSAMYLCASSLEQRGYTFGSGTRLTVV.

The CDR3 DNA reads TGTGCCAGCAGCTTAGGGGGGACAGCCTACGAGCAGTACTTC. It is translated as CASSLGGTAYEQYF. The rearrangement joins TRBV7-2 to TRBJ2-7; 7 nucleotides line up with TRBD1. Germline CDR1 SGHTA, CDR2 FQGNSA. V was pared by 1 base and J by 2 bases, with 2 bases of the junction left unmatched. This CDR3 spans 14 amino acids. Full variable domain (remainder filled in from reference TRBV7-2 and TRBJ2-7): GAGVSQSPSNKVTEKGKDVELRCDPISGHTALYWYRQSLGQGLEFLIYFQGNSAPDKSGLPSDRFSAERTGGSVSTLTIQRTQQEDSAVYLCASSLGGTAYEQYFGPGTRLTVT.

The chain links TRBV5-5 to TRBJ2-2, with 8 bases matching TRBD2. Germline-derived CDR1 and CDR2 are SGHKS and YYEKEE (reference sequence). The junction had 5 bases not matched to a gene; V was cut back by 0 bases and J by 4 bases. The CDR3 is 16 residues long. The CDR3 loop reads CASSLGGLGFTGELFF. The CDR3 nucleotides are TGTGCCAGCAGCTTGGGGGGACTAGGGTTCACCGGGGAGCTGTTTTTT.

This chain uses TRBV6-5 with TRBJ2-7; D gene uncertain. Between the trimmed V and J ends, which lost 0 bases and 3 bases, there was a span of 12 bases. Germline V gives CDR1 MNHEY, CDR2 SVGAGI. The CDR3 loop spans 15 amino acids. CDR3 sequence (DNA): TGTGCCAGCAGTTACTCGACCGGACCAGGCTACGAGCAGTACTTC. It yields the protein CASSYSTGPGYEQYF.